This is a list of T cell receptor beta chains from one sample in a study of blood T cell repertoires in COVID-19. Profiling relied on immunoSEQ multiplex PCR, and the TCRdb table lists in-frame clones only, not all of them. The sample has around 700,000 clones, about 90% seen once; the top ten hold roughly 0.25%. The sequenced material came from peripheral blood. The receptors derive from a woman between 18 and 30 years old with acute or convalescent COVID-19. CDR3s include the opening cysteine and the closing phenylalanine or tryptophan. D genes are given only for firm matches. Where a row states a size, it is once, few, many or the class of an expanded clone; other rows omit it.

v_gene	d_gene	abundance	j_gene	CDR3nt	CDR3aa
TRBV6-5	NA	NA	TRBJ1-2	TGTGCCAGCAGGCCTACAGGGTCCCCCTATGGCTACACCTTC	CASRPTGSPYGYTF
TRBV24-1	TRBD1	NA	TRBJ2-1	TGTGCCACAGAGAAAAATTCCGGGACAGGGAACAATGAGCAGTTCTTC	CATEKNSGTGNNEQFF
TRBV10-3	NA	NA	TRBJ2-5	TGTGCCATCAGTGACCCTACTAGGTACCAAGAGACCCAGTACTTC	CAISDPTRYQETQYF
TRBV19	NA	NA	TRBJ1-2	TGTGCCAGTAGTATCCAGGGGAACTATGGCTACACCTTC	CASSIQGNYGYTF
TRBV11-3	TRBD1	NA	TRBJ1-1	TGTGCCTCCCGAACGGAAGGACAGGGGTTGAATACTGAAGCTTTCTTT	CASRTEGQGLNTEAFF
TRBV5-1	NA	NA	TRBJ2-7	TGCGCCAGCAGCTTACAGGCGGGAGAGCAGTACTTC	CASSLQAGEQYF
TRBV12-5	NA	NA	TRBJ1-4	TGTGCTAGTGGTTTGGTCGGAGGAGGGGATCTGACTAATGAAAAACTGTTTTTT	CASGLVGGGDLTNEKLFF
TRBV3-1/TRBV3-2	NA	NA	TRBJ1-5	TGTGCCAGCAGCTACAATAGCAATCAGCCCCAGCATTTT	CASSYNSNQPQHF
TRBV7-9	NA	NA	TRBJ1-2	TGTGCCAGCAGCTCCCCGATGGGGGGGGCCTATGGCTACACCTTC	CASSSPMGGAYGYTF
TRBV19	NA	NA	TRBJ1-3	TGTGCCAGTAGTTGGGGCCTCGGGAACACCATATATTTT	CASSWGLGNTIYF
TRBV9	TRBD2	few	TRBJ2-7	TGTGCCAGCAGCGAGGGACTAGCGGACGAGCAGTACTTC	CASSEGLADEQYF
TRBV2	TRBD1	NA	TRBJ1-2	TGTGCCAGCAGTGACTTCCGGACAGGGTTCTATGGCTACACCTTC	CASSDFRTGFYGYTF
TRBV9	NA	NA	TRBJ1-2	TGTGCCAGCAGCGTGCTGACCGGGACACCTGGGGGCTACACCTTC	CASSVLTGTPGGYTF
TRBV29-1	NA	NA	TRBJ1-1	TGCAGCGTTTTCGGAGGGCTTGGGACTGAAGCTTTCTTT	CSVFGGLGTEAFF
TRBV6-5	TRBD1	NA	TRBJ1-2	TGTGCCAGCAGTCCCGCCACAGGGGACTATGGCTACACCTTC	CASSPATGDYGYTF
TRBV3-1/TRBV3-2	NA	NA	TRBJ1-2	TGTGCCAGCAGCCAACAATACAAGTCCATAAGCTACACCTTC	CASSQQYKSISYTF
TRBV9	TRBD1	NA	TRBJ1-1	TGTGCCAGCAGCGCTGGACAGGGTCTAATTGAAGCTTTCTTT	CASSAGQGLIEAFF
TRBV9	TRBD1	NA	TRBJ1-4	TGTGCCAGCAGCGTAGGAGCAGGGGGATATGCTGAAAAACTGTTTTTT	CASSVGAGGYAEKLFF
TRBV4-1	TRBD1	NA	TRBJ2-7	TGCGCCAGCAGCGACACAGGGGTAGGGCCGCTATTAACCCACGAGCAGTACTTC	CASSDTGVGPLLTHEQYF
TRBV19	TRBD2	NA	TRBJ2-1	TGTGCCAGTAGTATCGGGCTAGCGGGGGGTAACAATGAGCAGTTCTTC	CASSIGLAGGNNEQFF
TRBV27	NA	NA	TRBJ1-5	TGTGCCAGCAACGGGGGGGGAGGTAATCAGCCCCAGCATTTT	CASNGGGGNQPQHF
TRBV3-1/TRBV3-2	NA	NA	TRBJ1-2	TGTGCCAGCAGCCTCGTGGGGGCGCACACCTTC	CASSLVGAHTF
TRBV7-9	NA	few	TRBJ2-7	TGTGCCAGCAGCTTCGCGCACCCCGAGCAGTACTTC	CASSFAHPEQYF
TRBV27	NA	once	TRBJ1-1	TGTGCCAGCAGTTTGCGGGGGCGCAAAGCTTTCTTT	CASSLRGRKAFF
TRBV18	TRBD1	NA	TRBJ2-7	TGTGCCAGCTCATCCTCTCTGACCCGGGACAGCATAGCGCCTATCTACGAGCAGTACTTC	CASSSSLTRDSIAPIYEQYF
TRBV7-9	NA	NA	TRBJ1-6	TGTGCCTCAGGGGCCGACACCAATAATTCACCCCTCCACTTT	CASGADTNNSPLHF
TRBV6-6	NA	NA	TRBJ1-1	TGTGCCAGCAGTTACCAGGGGAGCACTGAAGCTTTCTTT	CASSYQGSTEAFF
TRBV30	NA	once	TRBJ2-5	TGTGCCTGGAGTGTACCCCTAGATGTAAAAGAGACCCAGTACTTC	CAWSVPLDVKETQYF
TRBV27	TRBD1	NA	TRBJ1-5	TGTGCCAGCAGACCTGACAGGGGTGGGGGCAATCAGCCCCAGCATTTT	CASRPDRGGGNQPQHF